The 18 T cell receptor beta chains below were found in one sample sequenced in a study of T cell responses to AZD1222 COVID-19 vaccine. Profiling relied on immunoSEQ multiplex PCR, and the TCRdb table lists in-frame clones only, not all of them. The sample gives roughly 130,000 clones, around 91% of which show up once; around 1.8% is in the top ten. Sequencing was performed on peripheral blood, taken on day 0 of AZD1222 vaccination. These receptors came from an adult in good health.

The rearrangement joins TRBV10-1 to TRBJ2-5; D is undetermined. The CDR3 contains 13 residues. Trimming cost V 2 bases and J 3 bases, with 7 bases left between them. The germline V gene encodes CDR1 WNHNN and CDR2 SYGVQD (reference sequence). The CDR3 is CASSEGHKETQYF. DNA of the CDR3: TGCGCCAGCAGTGAGGGGCATAAAGAGACCCAGTACTTC.

This sequence joins TRBV7-2 and TRBJ2-7; weak D call: TRBD2 (6 bases). V was clipped by 1 base and J by 2 bases, with 9 bases between them. The CDR3 is 14 amino acids. CDR1 and CDR2 from the germline V gene are SGHTA and FQGNSA. CDR3: CASSLEGGTYEQYV. CDR3 bases: TGTGCCAGCAGCTTAGAGGGCGGGACCTACGAGCAGTACGTC.

As DNA, the CDR3 is TGTGCCAGTAGTATTGCAGGAACCCAAGAGACCCAGTACTTC. Translation: CASSIAGTQETQYF. The rearrangement links TRBV19 to TRBJ2-5; D not certain. The CDR3 runs 14 residues. CDR1 and CDR2 from the germline V gene are LNHDA and SQIVND (reference sequence). With 3 bases removed from V and 1 base from J, the gap between germline ends came to 9 bases.

This clone was recorded only once. The chain employs TRBV4-3 and TRBJ1-5, with D unresolved. The CDR3 consists of 17 residues. Trimming cost V 1 base and J 1 base, with 14 bases left between them. Germline V gene lookup returns CDR1 LGHNA and CDR2 YSLEER. The CDR3 DNA reads as TGCGCCAGCAGCCAAGGAACAGAGTTCGAGAGCAATCAGCCCCAGCATTTT. It translates to CASSQGTEFESNQPQHF.

The chain uses TRBV19 and TRBJ1-6, with D maybe TRBD1 (5 bases). The CDR3 length is 15 residues. From germline, CDR1 is LNHDA and CDR2 SQIVND (reference sequence). The V and J ends lost 11 bases and 7 bases respectively, with 21 bases between them. The CDR3 region is CAVGQGIEPNSPLHF. CDR3 in DNA: TGTGCCGTTGGGCAGGGCATTGAACCGAATTCACCCCTCCACTTT.

The chain recombines TRBV6-1 with TRBJ1-2, with D unresolved. The CDR3 sequence is 14 residues long. Germline-derived CDR1 and CDR2 are MNHNS and SASEGT. V was clipped by 2 bases and J by 10 bases, with 17 bases between them. The CDR3 DNA reads TGTGCCAGCAGTGAAAGGCGGGATGAGGATGACTACACCTTC. It translates to CASSERRDEDDYTF.

V gene TRBV6-6 combines with J gene TRBJ1-1, with 7 nucleotides matching TRBD1. Germline trimming cut 5 bases from V and 5 bases from J; bases unmatched to any gene: 14. The CDR3 has 16 amino acids. Germline-derived CDR1 and CDR2 are MNHNY and SVGAGI (reference sequence). The CDR3 spells CASSGILRGRETEAFF. The CDR3 DNA reads as TGTGCCAGCAGTGGAATACTAAGGGGGCGCGAAACTGAAGCTTTCTTT.

The chain has TRBV7-2 and TRBJ2-7; 7 positions match TRBD2. Germline V lookup: CDR1 SGHTA, CDR2 FQGNSA. V gave up 5 bases and J gave up 2 bases; unmatched junction bases: 6. The CDR3 spans 14 residues. CDR3 coding DNA: TGTGCCAGCAGCCCCCGAGCGGGAACCTACGAGCAGTACTTC. Its translation is CASSPRAGTYEQYF. Together with reference TRBV7-2 and TRBJ2-7, the CDR3 gives the full variable domain: GAGVSQSPSNKVTEKGKDVELRCDPISGHTALYWYRQSLGQGLEFLIYFQGNSAPDKSGLPSDRFSAERTGGSVSTLTIQRTQQEDSAVYLCASSPRAGTYEQYFGPGTRLTVT.

The V and J genes are TRBV30 and TRBJ1-4; no reliable D call. V gave up 1 base and J gave up 0 bases, with 0 bases separating them. The germline V gene encodes CDR1 GTSNPN and CDR2 SVGIG (reference sequence). The CDR3 runs to 12 residues. The DNA of the CDR3 is TGTGCCTGGAGTGCAACTAATGAAAAACTGTTTTTT. Its translation is CAWSATNEKLFF.

CDR3 DNA: TGTGCCAGTAGTATGGGCTCCCAACAGGATTACACTGAAGCTTTCTTT. As protein: CASSMGSQQDYTEAFF. The V gene is TRBV19, the J gene TRBJ1-1; a weak D match, TRBD1 (5 bases). Germline V lookup: CDR1 LNHDA, CDR2 SQIVND (reference sequence). Trimming stripped 3 bases from V and 3 bases from J, with 17 bases between. CDR3 length: 16 residues.

This clone was picked up one time. The V gene is TRBV5-5, the J gene TRBJ2-1; D perhaps matches TRBD2 (5 bases). V lost 4 bases, J lost 0 bases, and 14 bases lay in between. In germline, CDR1 is SGHKS, CDR2 YYEKEE (reference sequence). The CDR3 contains 16 residues. The CDR3 loop is CASSGAAVSSYNEQFF. CDR3 coding DNA: TGTGCCAGCAGCGGAGCAGCGGTGAGCTCCTACAATGAGCAGTTCTTC.

The gene calls are TRBV7-9 and TRBJ2-1; 7 bases align to TRBD2. J gave up 6 bases and V 4 bases, and 12 bases lay outside the gene matches. The CDR3 consists of 16 residues. Per germline, CDR1 SEHNR and CDR2 FQNEAQ (reference sequence). The CDR3 reads CASSSLVGGGSNEQFF. The CDR3 nucleotides read TGTGCCAGCAGCTCCCTAGTGGGTGGCGGGAGCAATGAGCAGTTCTTC. The variable domain in full, with the rest retrieved from reference TRBV7-9 and TRBJ2-1, is DTGVSQNPRHKITKRGQNVTFRCDPISEHNRLYWYRQTLGQGPEFLTYFQNEAQLEKSRLLSDRFSAERPKGSFSTLEIQRTEQGDSAMYLCASSSLVGGGSNEQFFGPGTRLTVL.

The rearrangement uses TRBV12-3 or TRBV12-4 and TRBJ1-4; perhaps TRBD1 as D (5 bases). The CDR3 totals 13 residues. Trimming took 6 bases from V and 10 from J, leaving 15 bases between them. CDR3 loop: CASSLPGPRKLFF. Written as DNA, the CDR3 is TGTGCCAGCAGCCTCCCGGGACCTCGAAAACTGTTTTTT.

This clone was picked up a small number of times. This chain joins TRBV11-2 and TRBJ2-7; no reliable D call. The germline V gene has CDR1 SGHAT and CDR2 FQNNGV. Deletions cut 2 bases from V and 0 bases from J, with 8 bases between. The CDR3 sequence is 14 residues long. The chain's CDR3 is CASSLSQVSYEQYV. CDR3 coding DNA: TGTGCCAGCAGCTTATCCCAAGTCTCCTACGAGCAGTACGTC.

The J gene is TRBJ2-1, the V gene TRBV11-2; 7 bases are a match to TRBD2. Trimming cost V 11 bases and J 1 base; bases outside gene matches: 5. Looked up from germline, CDR1 is SGHAT and CDR2 is FQNNGV. This CDR3 has 13 residues. Here the CDR3 DNA reads TGTGCCTCCAGGGAGGGTTCCTACAATGAGCAGTTCTTC. Its protein product is CASREGSYNEQFF.

The chain employs TRBV10-3 and TRBJ2-2; 12 positions match TRBD2. J lost 3 bases, V lost 10 bases, and 3 bases had no gene match. The CDR3 covers 14 residues. Germline CDR1 ENHRY, CDR2 SYGVKD. CDR3 in DNA: TGTGCCACAAGACTAGCGGGAGACACCGGGGAGCTGTTTTTT. Translation gives CATRLAGDTGELFF.

The rearrangement uses TRBV6-5 and TRBJ1-1, with 12 bases lining up with TRBD1. V dropped 4 bases and J dropped 4; count of bases not matched to a gene: 4. Germline V gene sequence: CDR1 MNHEY, CDR2 SVGAGI. The CDR3 has 15 amino acids. The CDR3 region has the DNA TGTGCCAGCAGTTGGGACAGGGGGCCGGGCACTGAAGCTTTCTTT. It encodes CASSWDRGPGTEAFF.

The rearrangement links TRBV30 to TRBJ1-2; 9 nucleotides match TRBD1. Germline CDR1 GTSNPN, CDR2 SVGIG (reference sequence). V was clipped by 2 bases and J by 7 bases; unmatched bases: 17. The CDR3 length is 17 residues. This CDR3 is CAWSLSRTGAFATGYTF. In DNA form, the CDR3 reads TGTGCCTGGAGTCTTAGTAGGACAGGGGCATTCGCGACTGGCTACACCTTC.